This passage covers 15 T cell receptor beta chains from one sample sequenced in a study of early T cells in non-severe SARS-CoV-2 infection. Each CDR3 protein gets one entry after TCRdb re-called the 5' RACE reads with MiXCR. The sample yields around 57,000 distinct CDR3 sequences, more than 10% seen once. The sequenced sample consisted of whole blood. These receptors came from an adult who was a healthcare worker with PCR-confirmed SARS-CoV-2 infection or an uninfected control (not recorded which).

This clonotype came up many times. The chain links TRBV12-3 or TRBV12-4 to TRBJ2-5; TRBD2 might be the D (6 bases). Trimming cost V 6 bases and J 7 bases, with 9 bases left between them. This CDR3 spans 11 amino acids. DNA for the CDR3: TGTGCCAGCAGAAGGGGAGGGACCCAGTACTTC. It codes for CASRRGGTQYF.

The sample holds many counts of this clonotype. V is TRBV9 and J is TRBJ2-1; D may match TRBD1 or TRBD2 (5 bases each). CDR1 is SGDLS and CDR2 is YYNGEE in the germline V gene. The CDR3 contains 15 residues. The ends were cut back, 3 bases at V and 4 bases at J, with 14 bases in the middle. The CDR3 bases are TGTGCCAGCAGCGCAGGGAGAGGAGATTACAATGAGCAGTTCTTC. Amino acids: CASSAGRGDYNEQFF.

The rearrangement uses TRBV3-1 and TRBJ1-2, with a weak D call TRBD1 (5 bases). The germline gives CDR1 LGHDT, CDR2 YNNKEL (reference sequence). The CDR3 totals 16 residues. The germline V and J ends were trimmed by 4 bases and 3 bases, with 18 bases remaining between them. CDR3 residues: CASSPMTGRAHYGYTF. In nucleotides, the CDR3 is TGTGCCAGCAGCCCCATGACCGGCAGGGCACACTATGGCTACACCTTC.

The table lists this clonotype with many counts. The chain couples TRBV18 to TRBJ1-5; no reliable D call. V was clipped by 8 bases and J by 0 bases, with 8 bases between them. Germline CDR1 is KGHSH and CDR2 is LQKENI. The CDR3 loop spans 13 amino acids. The CDR3 DNA is TGTGCCAGCCGGGCGGATAGCAATCAGCCCCAGCATTTT. It is translated as CASRADSNQPQHF.

There are a few counts of this clonotype. It is likely a read error, because the conserved phenylalanine at the end of the CDR3 is missing. No DNA is shown, since the ends of the CDR3 on it are uncertain; the CDR3 is the one TCRdb lists. The rearrangement links TRBV9 to TRBJ1-2. The germline CDR1 and CDR2 sequences are SGDLS and YYNGEE. The CDR3 comprises 13 residues, both ends counted. CDR3: CASSPAGGGLAAI.

Many counts were recorded for this clonotype. This chain joins TRBV10-3 and TRBJ2-3; possibly TRBD1 for D (5 bases). Germline V gene lookup returns CDR1 ENHRY and CDR2 SYGVKD. This CDR3 is 14 amino acids long. Trimming shortened V by 6 bases and J by 1 base, and 11 bases separated the two germline ends. CDR3 coding DNA: TGTGCCATCAGAAGGGGATTCGGCACAGATACGCAGTATTTT. Protein product: CAIRRGFGTDTQYF.

This clonotype was found a few times. This chain links TRBV5-1 with TRBJ2-1; D is undetermined. This CDR3 contains 16 residues. The germline V gene has CDR1 SGHRS and CDR2 YFSETQ. V was pared by 0 bases and J by 2 bases, with 12 bases between. CDR3 sequence (DNA): TGCGCCAGCAGCTTGGCCCTTGGGGTTCCCTACAATGAGCAGTTCTTC. This codes for CASSLALGVPYNEQFF.

This clonotype was detected ten times or more. The rearrangement links TRBV7-2 to TRBJ2-2; 12 nucleotides align to TRBD1. Germline V gene lookup returns CDR1 SGHTA and CDR2 FQGNSA. V lost 3 bases, J lost 6 bases, and 5 bases stayed unmatched. This CDR3 has 16 residues. CDR3 sequence: CASSFLGQGASGELFF. CDR3 coding DNA: TGTGCCAGCAGCTTTTTGGGACAGGGGGCATCCGGGGAGCTGTTTTTT.

This clonotype was seen at least ten times. This rearrangement joins TRBV12-3 or TRBV12-4 to TRBJ1-3, with a possible D match to TRBD1 (5 bases). The ends were cut back, 8 bases at V and 1 base at J, with 12 bases in the middle. This CDR3 region has 14 residues. CDR3 in DNA: TGTGCCAGCGGGATGACAGCTTCTGGAAACACCATATATTTT. The encoded protein is CASGMTASGNTIYF.

At least ten counts were recorded for this clonotype. This sequence joins TRBV3-1 and TRBJ2-2; D is undetermined. This CDR3 has 13 amino acids. Between the trimmed V and J ends, which lost 2 bases and 7 bases, there was a span of 8 bases. Per the germline V gene, CDR1 is LGHDT and CDR2 is YNNKEL (reference sequence). The CDR3 sequence is CASSQIWSGELFF. CDR3 bases: TGTGCCAGCAGCCAAATCTGGAGCGGGGAGCTGTTTTTT.

This clonotype was recorded a few times. V is TRBV6-6 and J is TRBJ1-1; D uncertain. CDR1 and CDR2 (germline): MNHNY, SVGAGI (reference sequence). The V end lost 7 bases, the J end lost 0 bases, and 15 bases lay between the germline ends. The CDR3 totals 15 residues. The CDR3 nucleotides are TGTGCCAGCAATCCGGCCCCCACCATGAACACTGAAGCTTTCTTT. This encodes CASNPAPTMNTEAFF.

V and J are TRBV5-1 and TRBJ2-5; 7 positions match TRBD2. CDR1 is SGHRS, CDR2 YFSETQ, per germline. V lost 0 bases and J lost 2; bases outside the gene matches: 10. The CDR3 has 17 residues. The CDR3 DNA reads TGCGCCAGCAGCTTGGGTACTCGCGGGGGTGGTCAAGAGACCCAGTACTTC. Its protein product is CASSLGTRGGGQETQYF.

This clonotype was seen repeatedly, ten times or more. The chain links TRBV7-6 to TRBJ2-2; D possibly corresponds to TRBD1 (6 bases). CDR1 is SGHVS, CDR2 FNYEAQ, per germline. The germline V and J ends were trimmed by 2 bases and 5 bases, with 9 bases remaining between them. This CDR3 is built from 14 residues. The CDR3 loop is CASSLLQGTGELFF. CDR3 in DNA: TGTGCCAGCAGCTTACTACAGGGTACCGGGGAGCTGTTTTTT.

This CDR3 is CASSLGSAKAFF. CDR3 DNA: TGTGCCAGCAGCTTAGGGTCAGCCAAAGCTTTCTTT. The rearrangement uses TRBV7-2 and TRBJ1-1; D uncertain. The CDR3 runs 12 residues. Trimming pared 1 base from V and 9 bases from J, leaving 9 bases between. CDR1 and CDR2 (germline): SGHTA, FQGNSA.

This clonotype was detected many times. This chain connects TRBV20-1 to TRBJ2-7, with D possibly TRBD1 on 6 matching bases. V was pared by 2 bases and J by 6 bases, with 11 bases between. The CDR3 is made up of 12 amino acids. Per the germline V gene, CDR1 is DFQATT and CDR2 is SNEGSKA (reference sequence). The CDR3 reads CSARQGPGEQYF. The CDR3 DNA reads TGCAGTGCTAGACAGGGGCCTGGCGAGCAGTACTTC.